Listed below are T cell receptor beta chains from one sample, sequenced in a study of cytomegalovirus exposure and HLA in healthy donors. Repertoires were generated with immunoSEQ multiplex PCR, while TCRdb's copy carries only in-frame clones and drops some. This table has around 100,000 clones, approximately 80% appearing once. Sequencing was carried out using PBMCs. All receptors come from a woman in her twenties or thirties in good health and CMV-seronegative. CDR3s include the opening cysteine and the closing phenylalanine or tryptophan. The D gene is left open where the match is weak. Clone size is stated in some rows and not others, as once, few, many or a class when expanded.

CDR3nt	CDR3aa	abundance	j_gene	d_gene	v_gene
TGCGCCAGCAGCTTGTTGGACAGGGGGCCTGGCTATGGCTACACCTTC	CASSLLDRGPGYGYTF	-	TRBJ1-2	TRBD1	TRBV5-1
TGTGCCACCAGCAGCCCCCGGGGGGCAATAGATACGCAGTATTTT	CATSSPRGAIDTQYF	-	TRBJ2-3	-	TRBV15
TGCGCCAGCAGCTCGGACAGTTGGGACTATGGCTACACCTTC	CASSSDSWDYGYTF	-	TRBJ1-2	-	TRBV5-1
TGCGCCAGCAGCCTAGTCATTGCGGCCCAAGCTTTCTTT	CASSLVIAAQAFF	once	TRBJ1-1	-	TRBV5-1
TGCAGCGTTGATGATCCCGACAGGGTAGAAGAAGAGCAGTACTTC	CSVDDPDRVEEEQYF	few	TRBJ2-7	TRBD1	TRBV29-1
TGTGCCAGCAGCATATCTAGCGGGGCCTACAATGAGCAGTTCTTC	CASSISSGAYNEQFF	-	TRBJ2-1	TRBD2	TRBV6-5
TGTGCCAGCAGCTTAGATCATGGCACAGATACGCAGTATTTT	CASSLDHGTDTQYF	few	TRBJ2-3	-	TRBV11-3
TGTGCCAGCAGCTACGGACAGAACACTGAAGCTTTCTTT	CASSYGQNTEAFF	-	TRBJ1-1	-	TRBV6-5
TGTGCCAGCAGCTCCCGGGCAGGGTCAACTGAAGCTTTCTTT	CASSSRAGSTEAFF	-	TRBJ1-1	-	TRBV7-2
TGTGCCAGCAGTTCGGGACAGTCGAGCTCCTACGAGCAGTACTTC	CASSSGQSSSYEQYF	-	TRBJ2-7	TRBD1	TRBV7-2